The rows below give T cell receptor beta chains drawn from one sample of a study of blood T cell repertoires in COVID-19. Libraries were prepared by immunoSEQ multiplex PCR; TCRdb keeps only in-frame clonotypes and omits some of them. The sample yields tens of thousands of clones, about nine tenths seen once. Material: peripheral blood. These TCRs come from a man in his 70s with active or convalescent COVID-19. Each CDR3 is given with its conserved first and last residue. D genes are given only for firm matches. Rows may omit the clone size; those that give it use once, few, many or a size class.

size: -; D: TRBD1; V: TRBV6-5; J: TRBJ2-5; DNA: TGTGCCAGCAGTAGACAGGGGGCGGGGACCCAGTACTTC; CDR3: CASSRQGAGTQYF
size: -; D: -; V: TRBV29-1; J: TRBJ2-1; DNA: TGCAGCGTTGTAAAGCAGGGGCGTATGGATGAGCAGTTCTTC; CDR3: CSVVKQGRMDEQFF
size: -; D: TRBD2; V: TRBV6-6; J: TRBJ2-3; DNA: TGTGCCAGCAGTCAGGGGACTAGCGGGGTTCCTAGCACAGATACGCAGTATTTT; CDR3: CASSQGTSGVPSTDTQYF
size: -; D: TRBD2; V: TRBV10-3; J: TRBJ2-5; DNA: TGTGCCATCAGTGACCGACTAGCGGGGGTTACTGACACCCAGTACTTC; CDR3: CAISDRLAGVTDTQYF
size: -; D: -; V: TRBV6-5; J: TRBJ1-6; DNA: TGTGCCAGCAGTTACAGCGGGTTCGGCCTCCACTTT; CDR3: CASSYSGFGLHF
size: few; D: TRBD1; V: TRBV7-9; J: TRBJ1-5; DNA: TGTGCCAGCAGCCGGACAGGGGGCGAAATGCCCCAGCATTTT; CDR3: CASSRTGGEMPQHF
size: -; D: TRBD1; V: TRBV18; J: TRBJ1-2; DNA: TGTGCCAGCTCACCCGGGACAGGAGTTTACTATGGCTACACCTTC; CDR3: CASSPGTGVYYGYTF
size: once; D: -; V: TRBV6-1; J: TRBJ1-1; DNA: TGTGCCAGCAGTGAGATAGACAGGAACACTGAAGCTTTCTTT; CDR3: CASSEIDRNTEAFF
size: -; D: -; V: TRBV6-5; J: TRBJ2-3; DNA: TGTGCCAGCATCGAGCGGACGACCACAGATACGCAGTATTTT; CDR3: CASIERTTTDTQYF
size: -; D: TRBD1; V: TRBV9; J: TRBJ1-5; DNA: TGTGCCAGCAGCGACGGGACAGGGGTTCAGCCCCAGCATTTT; CDR3: CASSDGTGVQPQHF
size: -; D: -; V: TRBV20-1; J: TRBJ1-5; DNA: TGCAGTGCTAGTGCAGGGGCCTACAAGCCCCAGCATTTT; CDR3: CSASAGAYKPQHF
size: -; D: TRBD1; V: TRBV4-3; J: TRBJ1-6; DNA: TGCGCCAGCAGCCAAGATCAGGGGGACGGACATCAATCACCCCTCCACTTT; CDR3: CASSQDQGDGHQSPLHF
size: -; D: TRBD1; V: TRBV11-2; J: TRBJ2-3; DNA: TGTGCCAGCACCTCTCGGACAGGTTTCACAGATACGCAGTATTTT; CDR3: CASTSRTGFTDTQYF
size: once; D: -; V: TRBV2; J: TRBJ1-1; DNA: TGTGCCAGCAGTGCCCCCCCTATCACTGAAGCTTTCTTT; CDR3: CASSAPPITEAFF
size: -; D: TRBD2; V: TRBV7-8; J: TRBJ2-5; DNA: TGTGCCAGCAGCTCCGGGACGGGGGGGACCCAGTACTTC; CDR3: CASSSGTGGTQYF